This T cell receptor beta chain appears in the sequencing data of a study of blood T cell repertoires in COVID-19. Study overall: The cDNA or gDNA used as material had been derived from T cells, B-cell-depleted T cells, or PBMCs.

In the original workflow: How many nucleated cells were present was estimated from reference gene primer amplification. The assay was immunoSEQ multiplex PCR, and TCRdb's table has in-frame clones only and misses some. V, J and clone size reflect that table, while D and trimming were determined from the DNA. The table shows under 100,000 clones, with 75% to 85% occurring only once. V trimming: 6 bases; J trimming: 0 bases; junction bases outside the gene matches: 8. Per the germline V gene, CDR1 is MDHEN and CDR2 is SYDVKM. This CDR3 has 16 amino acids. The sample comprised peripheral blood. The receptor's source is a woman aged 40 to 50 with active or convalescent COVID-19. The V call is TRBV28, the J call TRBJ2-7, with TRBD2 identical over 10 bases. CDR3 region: CASREAGLANSYEQYF. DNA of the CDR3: TGTGCCAGCAGAGAAGCGGGACTAGCGAACTCCTACGAGCAGTACTTC.